This T cell receptor (beta chain) was sequenced during a study of identical twins. TCRdb ran MiXCR on the 5' RACE reads and lists one entry per CDR3 protein. The repertoire has fewer than 250,000 distinct CDR3 sequences, 7% to 8.5% of them found once; the top ten carry around 5.4%. The CDR3 runs to 15 residues. CDR1 and CDR2 (germline): KGHDR, SFDVKD. Trimming stripped 4 bases from V and 6 bases from J, with 14 bases between. These data are also associated with another study on yellow fever vaccine responses in identical twins.

The TCR sequence derives from a woman under 30 in good health. The chain has TRBV24-1 and TRBJ2-2; a weak D match, TRBD1 (5 bases). The specimen was CD8+ T cells sorted from blood. CDR3 DNA: TGTGCCACCAGTGACCCTACCCGACAGTCCGGGGAGCTGTTTTTT. This translates into CATSDPTRQSGELFF.